These 20 T cell receptor beta chains share one sample of origin, sequenced in a study of T cells in Graves' hyperthyroidism and ophthalmopathy. Amplification yielded TCR beta CDR3 regions, with RNA transcripts as the source. The HTBI primer set was used in a first-round RT-PCR of the TCR CDR3. TCRdb ran MiXCR on the multiplex PCR reads and lists one entry per CDR3 protein. The sample holds about 380,000 distinct CDR3 sequences, around a sixth seen once. Specimen: blood. The receptors originated from a young man with Graves' ophthalmopathy.

This clonotype was seen more than once but under ten times. The rearrangement joins TRBV6-5 to TRBJ1-5; D call uncertain. The CDR3 totals 14 residues. Per germline, CDR1 MNHEY and CDR2 SVGAGI. Trimming took off 0 bases at V and 5 bases at J, with 8 bases between the two ends. This CDR3 is CASSYSRSDQPQHF. The DNA of the CDR3 is TGTGCCAGCAGTTACTCGCGTTCGGATCAGCCCCAGCATTTT.

V is TRBV27 and J is TRBJ2-3; 7 bases agree with TRBD2. The CDR3 length is 15 residues. V shed 4 bases, J shed 0 bases, and the junction held 4 bases outside the gene matches. In germline, CDR1 is MNHEY, CDR2 SMNVEV (reference sequence). The CDR3 DNA reads as TGTGCCAGCAGTTACGCGGGGGTTAGCACAGATACGCAGTATTTT. Its translation: CASSYAGVSTDTQYF.

This clonotype was recorded at least ten times. The chain uses TRBV2 and TRBJ2-7, with TRBD2 identical over 12 bases. The CDR3 is 15 amino acids. The J segment lost 4 bases and the V segment lost 7 bases, leaving 8 bases of the junction unmatched. In germline, CDR1 is SNHLY, CDR2 FYNNEI. The CDR3 DNA sequence: TGTGCCAGCACGGCTACTAGCGGGGGGAAATACGAGCAGTACTTC. This gives the protein CASTATSGGKYEQYF.

The sample holds many counts of this clonotype. This chain connects TRBV29-1 to TRBJ2-3, with D possibly being TRBD2 (5 bases). Germline lookup yields CDR1 SQVTM and CDR2 ANQGSEA. The CDR3 sequence is 14 residues long. V lost 5 bases and J 0 bases, leaving 12 bases between the germline ends. The CDR3 loop is CSVLSGSSTDTQYF. The CDR3, as DNA: TGCAGCGTTCTAAGCGGATCTAGCACAGATACGCAGTATTTT.

This CDR3 is CSALKGVSQDTQYF. The DNA of the CDR3 is TGCAGTGCTCTAAAGGGGGTATCCCAAGATACGCAGTATTTT. This chain connects TRBV20-1 to TRBJ2-3; perhaps TRBD1 as D (6 bases). CDR1 and CDR2 (germline): DFQATT, SNEGSKA (reference sequence). V was clipped by 5 bases and J by 5 bases, with 17 bases between them. There are 14 residues in the CDR3.

The V call is TRBV29-1, the J call TRBJ1-1; D may be TRBD1 (6 bases). The germline V and J ends were trimmed by 6 bases and 11 bases, with 22 bases remaining between them. The V gene's germline CDR1 is SQVTM and CDR2 ANQGSEA. This CDR3 spans 13 amino acids. The CDR3: CSVAPFQGRGAFF. The CDR3 DNA sequence: TGCAGCGTAGCTCCATTTCAGGGGCGGGGGGCTTTCTTT.

The chain combines TRBV6-5 with TRBJ1-3, with 11 bases matching TRBD1. With 1 base clipped from V and 3 bases from J, the junction kept 5 bases outside the gene matches. The CDR3 runs to 17 residues. Germline lookup yields CDR1 MNHEY and CDR2 SVGAGI. The CDR3 reads CASSYWGQGVGGNTIYF. In nucleotides, the CDR3 is TGTGCCAGCAGTTACTGGGGACAGGGGGTTGGTGGAAACACCATATATTTT.

This clonotype was counted ten times or more. J is TRBJ1-4 and V is TRBV5-1; D may be TRBD1 (5 bases). In germline, CDR1 is SGHRS, CDR2 YFSETQ. This CDR3 has 15 amino acids. Trimming shortened V by 5 bases and J by 6 bases, and 17 bases separated the two germline ends. For the CDR3, the DNA is TGCGCCAGCAGACCTGGGACGGTCACGTATGAAAAACTGTTTTTT. Amino acid sequence: CASRPGTVTYEKLFF.

This clonotype has ten or more counts. For the CDR3, the DNA is TGTGCCAGGTTCTTCGATACCTCAAAAACCGGGACCAACGAGCAGTACTTC. Its translation: CARFFDTSKTGTNEQYF. The gene calls are TRBV27 and TRBJ2-7; D assignment may be TRBD1 or TRBD2 (5 bases each). The germline V gene has CDR1 MNHEY and CDR2 SMNVEV (reference sequence). This CDR3 comprises 17 residues. The ends were cut back, 9 bases at V and 5 bases at J, with 29 bases in the middle.

The table lists this clonotype with a few counts. V is TRBV20-1 and J is TRBJ1-2; D is unclear. CDR1 is DFQATT, CDR2 SNEGSKA, per germline (reference sequence). This CDR3 spans 13 amino acids. Trimming cost V 6 bases and J 3 bases, with 14 bases left between them. The DNA of the CDR3 is TGCAGTGCCCTAAGAGGGTCGGACTATGGCTACACCTTC. This gives the protein CSALRGSDYGYTF.

The genes are TRBV5-1 and TRBJ1-2; 7 nucleotides match TRBD1. V was clipped by 0 bases and J by 4 bases; unmatched bases: 3. This CDR3 has 14 residues. Germline-derived CDR1 and CDR2 are SGHRS and YFSETQ. CDR3 DNA sequence: TGCGCCAGCAGCTTGGCCGGGGACAGCTATGGCTACACCTTC. Translating it yields CASSLAGDSYGYTF.

The sample holds a few counts of this clonotype. The chain carries TRBV4-1 and TRBJ2-5, with D possibly matching TRBD1 (6 bases). The CDR3 loop spans 14 amino acids. Trimming stripped 6 bases from V and 2 bases from J, with 13 bases between. The V gene's germline CDR1 is MGHRA and CDR2 YSYEKL. CDR3 DNA sequence: TGCGCCAGCAGACAAACAGGGCTTCAAGAGACCCAGTACTTC. Its protein product is CASRQTGLQETQYF.

This clonotype showed up many times. The CDR3 region has the DNA TGTGCCAGCTCTCCTTCGAGAGTGACGAACACTGAAGCTTTCTTT. Its protein is CASSPSRVTNTEAFF. This chain links TRBV18 with TRBJ1-1; no definite D call. Trimming cost V 6 bases and J 1 base, with 15 bases left between them. The germline V gene has CDR1 KGHSH and CDR2 LQKENI. This CDR3 comprises 15 residues.

CDR3 DNA sequence: TGTGCCAGCAGTGCGGGGAGGAACAATGAGCAGTTCTTC. It yields the protein CASSAGRNNEQFF. This chain links TRBV25-1 with TRBJ2-1; tentatively, D is TRBD2 (6 bases). Germline-derived CDR1 and CDR2 are MGHDK and SYGVNS. This CDR3 has 13 amino acids. Trimming stripped 4 bases from V and 5 bases from J, with 9 bases between.

This clonotype was seen at least ten times. This chain links TRBV5-6 with TRBJ2-3; D is undetermined. The CDR3 has 15 amino acids. Per germline, CDR1 SGHDT and CDR2 YYEEEE. V was shortened by 2 bases and J by 2 bases, with 12 bases between the two germline ends. CDR3 residues: CASSFGPVNTDTQYF. CDR3 DNA sequence: TGTGCCAGCAGCTTTGGACCGGTGAACACAGATACGCAGTATTTT.

This clonotype was detected many times. The chain links TRBV18 to TRBJ2-1; no firm D call. The ends were cut back, 3 bases at V and 9 bases at J, with 15 bases in the middle. This CDR3 spans 14 amino acids. Per germline, CDR1 KGHSH and CDR2 LQKENI. The CDR3 DNA follows: TGTGCCAGCTCACCCCTTTTGGAAGCCAGTGAGCAGTTCTTC. Protein: CASSPLLEASEQFF.

This clonotype was observed at least ten times. The rearrangement uses TRBV6-1 and TRBJ1-1; TRBD1 is a possible D gene (5 bases). Trimming left V 6 bases short and J 1 base short, with 12 bases between. CDR3 size: 14 residues. CDR1 MNHNS and CDR2 SASEGT come from the germline V gene. The CDR3 loop reads CASSPGTRNTEAFF. CDR3 coding DNA: TGTGCCAGCAGCCCCGGGACGCGGAACACTGAAGCTTTCTTT.

V usage is TRBV12-3 or TRBV12-4 and J usage is TRBJ2-5; a weak D match, TRBD1 (5 bases). The CDR3 covers 14 residues. V lost 6 bases, J lost 5 bases, and 16 bases lay in between. The CDR3 protein is CASRRTRGSETQYF. In DNA, the CDR3 is TGTGCCAGCAGGAGAACAAGGGGTAGTGAGACCCAGTACTTC.

V and J are TRBV5-1 and TRBJ2-6, with 11 bases that match TRBD2. V was pared by 0 bases and J by 0 bases, with 2 bases of the junction left unmatched. This CDR3 is 18 amino acids long. Germline V lookup: CDR1 SGHRS, CDR2 YFSETQ. This chain's CDR3 is CASSLGLAGGSGANVLTF. The DNA of the CDR3 is TGCGCCAGCAGCTTGGGGCTAGCGGGGGGCTCTGGGGCCAACGTCCTGACTTTC. The entire variable domain, with the rest obtained from reference TRBV5-1 and TRBJ2-6, is as follows: KAGVTQTPRYLIKTRGQQVTLSCSPISGHRSVSWYQQTPGQGLQFLFEYFSETQRNKGNFPGRFSGRQFSNSRSEMNVSTLELGDSALYLCASSLGLAGGSGANVLTFGAGSRLTVL.

This clonotype showed up just a few times. A read error may explain this, as a much larger clone is one base away. It is likely a read error, because the conserved phenylalanine at the end of the CDR3 is missing. The CDR3 bases are TGCAGTGCTAGCCTAGCGGGGGTCACAGATACGCAGTATCTT. Translation: CSASLAGVTDTQYL. The chain joins TRBV20-1 to TRBJ2-3, with 10 bases that match TRBD2. The CDR3 spans 14 residues. V gave up 3 bases and J gave up 2 bases; unmatched junction bases: 2. Germline V CDR1 and CDR2: DFQATT, SNEGSKA (reference sequence).